This entry lists 20 T cell receptor beta chains sequenced from one sample in a study of T cells in Graves' hyperthyroidism and ophthalmopathy. It was RNA transcripts that yielded the amplified TCR beta CDR3 regions. First-round RT-PCR with HTBI primers amplified the TCR CDR3 region. One entry per CDR3 protein results from TCRdb running MiXCR on the multiplex PCR reads. Here the sample spans about 690,000 distinct CDR3 sequences, around a sixth being singletons. Sequencing used blood. The receptors shown here come from a middle-aged man with Graves' hyperthyroidism.

The chain carries TRBV4-1 and TRBJ2-7; D may be TRBD2 (5 bases). The CDR3 has 14 residues. Trimming pared 1 base from V and 7 bases from J, leaving 14 bases between. Germline values: CDR1 MGHRA, CDR2 YSYEKL. CDR3 loop: CASSQVRDRSEQYF. For the CDR3, the DNA is TGCGCCAGCAGCCAAGTGAGGGATAGGTCGGAGCAGTACTTC.

This clonotype was observed at least ten times. A clone one base away is much larger, so this may be a read error. V gene TRBV5-1 combines with J gene TRBJ1-1; 7 nucleotides match TRBD1. Germline V gene sequence: CDR1 SGHRS, CDR2 YFSETQ. The CDR3 totals 16 residues. J was trimmed by 3 bases and V by 3 bases; bases with no gene match: 11. Here the CDR3 DNA reads TGCGCCAGCAGCTCCCGACAGGGCAGAAGTCACACTGAAGCTTTCTTT. It translates to CASSSRQGRSHTEAFF.

The table lists this clonotype with many counts. The gene calls are TRBV13 and TRBJ2-7, with TRBD1 matching over 9 bases. After removal of 4 bases from V and 7 bases from J, the junction contained 11 bases not matched to a gene. Germline-derived CDR1 and CDR2 are PRHDT and FYEKMQ (reference sequence). The CDR3 spans 15 residues. This CDR3 is CASSSPGTGSEEQYF. The CDR3 nucleotides read TGTGCCAGCAGCTCCCCCGGGACAGGGTCGGAGGAGCAGTACTTC.

The chain's CDR3 is CASSIWGAQNAAFF. As DNA, the CDR3 is TGTGCCAGTAGTATATGGGGGGCACAGAATGCAGCTTTCTTT. The rearrangement joins TRBV19 to TRBJ1-1; a weak D match, TRBD1 (6 bases). The germline V gene encodes CDR1 LNHDA and CDR2 SQIVND (reference sequence). The CDR3 sequence is 14 residues long. V was clipped by 2 bases and J by 10 bases, with 17 bases between them.

This clonotype was counted many times. The genes are TRBV6-5 and TRBJ2-4; D gene uncertain. This CDR3 has 15 residues. Germline V gives CDR1 MNHEY, CDR2 SVGAGI. Trimming took 0 bases from V and 0 from J, leaving 6 bases between them. The CDR3 spells CASSYSGKAKNIQYF. CDR3 DNA sequence: TGTGCCAGCAGTTACTCAGGGAAAGCCAAAAACATTCAGTACTTC.

This clonotype was detected ten times or more. This chain links TRBV27 with TRBJ1-1; the D is unclear. This CDR3 is built from 13 residues. Trimming took 6 bases from V and 3 from J, leaving 11 bases between them. CDR1 MNHEY and CDR2 SMNVEV come from the germline V gene (reference sequence). The CDR3 protein is CASRPDQDTEAFF. For the CDR3, the DNA is TGTGCCAGCAGACCAGATCAGGACACTGAAGCTTTCTTT.

This chain links TRBV3-1 with TRBJ1-2; the D gene is possibly TRBD1 (5 bases). Germline CDR1 LGHDT, CDR2 YNNKEL (reference sequence). This CDR3 is built from 16 residues. V lost 2 bases and J lost 7, with 20 bases in between. Here the CDR3 DNA reads TGTGCCAGCAGCCAATTGCTGAGGGTCGAGGGGTCTGGCTACACCTTC. Amino acid sequence: CASSQLLRVEGSGYTF.

This clonotype was found a few times. The J gene is TRBJ2-1, the V gene TRBV27; D unclear. V lost 1 base and J 5 bases, leaving 9 bases between the germline ends. CDR3 length equals 14 residues. CDR1 MNHEY and CDR2 SMNVEV come from the germline V gene (reference sequence). CDR3 sequence reads: CASSLFLLDNEQFF. CDR3 DNA sequence: TGTGCCAGCAGTTTATTTCTTTTGGACAATGAGCAGTTCTTC.

The chain joins TRBV27 to TRBJ2-7; 12 nucleotides match TRBD2. With 3 bases clipped from V and 2 bases from J, the junction kept 5 bases outside the gene matches. Germline CDR1 MNHEY, CDR2 SMNVEV (reference sequence). The CDR3 length is 16 residues. DNA of the CDR3: TGTGCCAGCAGTTTGAGTTGGACTAGCGGGGCCTACGAGCAGTACTTC. Protein sequence: CASSLSWTSGAYEQYF.

J is TRBJ1-4 and V is TRBV6-1, with D tentatively TRBD1 (6 bases). The germline V gene has CDR1 MNHNS and CDR2 SASEGT. There are 15 residues in the CDR3. V lost 7 bases to trimming and J lost 8 bases, with 20 bases between them. The CDR3 region is CASTTGGGSNEKLFF. The CDR3 DNA sequence: TGTGCCAGCACCACTGGGGGGGGCTCAAACGAAAAACTGTTTTTT.

The sample holds a few counts of this clonotype. Because it lacks the conserved phenylalanine or tryptophan at the end, this CDR3 is likely a read error. The chain employs TRBV30 and TRBJ2-1, with 8 positions matching TRBD1. This CDR3 contains 14 residues. Germline CDR1 and CDR2: GTSNPN and SVGIG (reference sequence). The V gene end was trimmed by 7 bases and the J gene end by 5 bases; junction bases not matched to a gene: 10. CDR3 nucleotide sequence: TGTGCCTCCTCGAGTGGACAGGGAAACAATGAGCAGTTCTCC. Translated, it gives CASSSGQGNNEQFS.

This clonotype was detected many times. The chain is built from TRBV7-3 and TRBJ2-6, with 8 bases lining up with TRBD1. CDR3 length: 17 amino acids. The V gene's germline CDR1 is SGHTA and CDR2 FQGTGA. V was pared by 2 bases and J by 2 bases, with 5 bases of the junction left unmatched. CDR3: CASSLAPTGAGANVLTF. In DNA, the CDR3 is TGTGCCAGCAGCTTAGCCCCGACAGGGGCTGGGGCCAACGTCCTGACTTTC.

This clonotype has ten or more counts. V and J are TRBV28 and TRBJ1-1; D is unresolved. Between the trimmed V and J ends, which lost 2 bases and 7 bases, there was a span of 8 bases. The CDR3 spans 12 residues. In germline, CDR1 is MDHEN, CDR2 SYDVKM. CDR3 protein: CASSLEANEAFF. The CDR3 region has the DNA TGTGCCAGCAGTTTAGAGGCTAATGAAGCTTTCTTT.

V and J are TRBV25-1 and TRBJ2-1; D gene uncertain. Trimming took 8 bases from V and 2 from J, leaving 16 bases between them. There are 15 residues in the CDR3. Germline values: CDR1 MGHDK, CDR2 SYGVNS. The CDR3 sequence is CASSPDADTYNEQFF. CDR3 DNA: TGTGCCAGCTCCCCTGACGCGGATACCTACAATGAGCAGTTCTTC.

The J gene is TRBJ2-7, the V gene TRBV2, with D perhaps matching TRBD2 (6 bases). Trimming pared 4 bases from V and 0 bases from J, leaving 16 bases between. Germline CDR1 and CDR2: SNHLY and FYNNEI. The CDR3 contains 16 residues. CDR3 DNA sequence: TGTGCCAGCAGTGTTGTGGCGGGACCTTCCTCCTACGAGCAGTACTTC. Amino acids: CASSVVAGPSSYEQYF.

This clonotype was counted a few times. The J gene is TRBJ2-1, the V gene TRBV24-1; possible D gene TRBD2, 6 bases. This CDR3 has 16 residues. Germline values: CDR1 KGHDR, CDR2 SFDVKD. Trimming removed 4 bases at V and 4 bases at J, with 16 bases between. CDR3 amino acids: CATSEAGTSNYNEQFF. The CDR3 DNA is TGTGCCACCAGTGAGGCCGGGACTTCCAATTACAATGAGCAGTTCTTC.

The rearrangement uses TRBV6-1 and TRBJ2-2, with 8 bases identical to TRBD2. The CDR3 runs to 15 residues. Germline lookup yields CDR1 MNHNS and CDR2 SASEGT. With V trimmed by 8 bases and J by 4 bases, 9 bases remained unmatched. CDR3 nucleotides: TGTGCCAGCGGCCTGCGGGGGGTTGGCACCGGGGAGCTGTTTTTT. Protein: CASGLRGVGTGELFF.

The V gene is TRBV20-1, the J gene TRBJ2-3, with 7 bases matching TRBD2. Trimming took 3 bases from V and 8 from J; bases not matched to a gene: 11. Germline V gene data show CDR1 as DFQATT and CDR2 as SNEGSKA (reference sequence). This CDR3 is built from 14 residues. CDR3 nucleotide sequence: TGCAGTGCTAGGTTTTCTAGCGGTCCGGGTACGCAGTATTTT. Translated: CSARFSSGPGTQYF.

This clonotype was counted many times. This chain uses TRBV7-3 with TRBJ2-7, with 9 bases that match TRBD1. Germline CDR1 and CDR2: SGHTA and FQGTGA. This CDR3 has 16 amino acids. Germline trimming cut 5 bases from V and 6 bases from J; bases unmatched to any gene: 14. The CDR3, as DNA: TGTGCCAGCAGCGCCTCGACAGGGGGAAGCGGAGGCGAGCAGTACTTC. Residues: CASSASTGGSGGEQYF.

This clonotype was found many times. This chain links TRBV12-3 or TRBV12-4 with TRBJ2-7; possibly TRBD1 for D (5 bases). Trimming stripped 3 bases from V and 2 bases from J, with 11 bases between. The CDR3 is 14 residues long. The CDR3 coding sequence is TGTGCCAGCAGTTTTGGCAGGGCGACCTACGAGCAGTACTTC. Its translation: CASSFGRATYEQYF.